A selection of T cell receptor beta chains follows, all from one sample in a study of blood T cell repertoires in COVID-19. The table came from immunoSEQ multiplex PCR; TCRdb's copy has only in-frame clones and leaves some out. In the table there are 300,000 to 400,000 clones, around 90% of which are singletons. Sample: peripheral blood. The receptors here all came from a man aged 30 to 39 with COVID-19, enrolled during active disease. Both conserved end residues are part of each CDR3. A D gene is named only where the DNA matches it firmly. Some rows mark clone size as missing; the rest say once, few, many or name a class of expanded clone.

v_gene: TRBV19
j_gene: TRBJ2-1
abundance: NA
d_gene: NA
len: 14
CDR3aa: CASSIPRSYNEQFF
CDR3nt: TGTGCCAGTAGTATCCCACGGTCGTACAATGAGCAGTTCTTC

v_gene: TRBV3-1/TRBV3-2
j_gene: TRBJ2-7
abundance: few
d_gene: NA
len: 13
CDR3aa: CASSESRAYEQYF
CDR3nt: TGTGCCAGCAGCGAAAGTCGGGCCTACGAGCAGTACTTC

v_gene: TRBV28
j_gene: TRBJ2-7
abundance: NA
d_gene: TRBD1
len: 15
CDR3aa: CASSLPYGTVYEQYF
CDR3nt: TGTGCCAGCAGTTTACCCTACGGGACAGTCTACGAGCAGTACTTC

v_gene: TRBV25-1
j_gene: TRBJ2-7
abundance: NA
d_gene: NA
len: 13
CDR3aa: CASSDPGSYEQYF
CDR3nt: TGTGCCAGCAGTGACCCAGGATCCTACGAGCAGTACTTC

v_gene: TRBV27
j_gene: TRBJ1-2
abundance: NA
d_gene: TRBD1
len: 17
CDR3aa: CASSPEDRASANYGYTF
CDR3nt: TGTGCCAGCAGTCCCGAGGACAGGGCATCGGCTAACTATGGCTACACCTTC

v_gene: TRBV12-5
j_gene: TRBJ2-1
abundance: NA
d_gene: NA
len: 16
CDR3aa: CASGLVLRLNYNEQFF
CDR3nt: TGTGCTAGTGGTTTGGTCCTGAGACTAAACTACAATGAGCAGTTCTTC

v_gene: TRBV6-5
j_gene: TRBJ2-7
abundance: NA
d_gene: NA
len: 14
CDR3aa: CASSYDKIVHEQYF
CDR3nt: TGTGCCAGCAGCTACGACAAAATCGTCCACGAGCAGTACTTC

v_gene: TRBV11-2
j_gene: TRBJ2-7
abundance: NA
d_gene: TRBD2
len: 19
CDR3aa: CASSYSATSGTGSFYEQYF
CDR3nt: TGTGCCAGCAGCTATTCAGCTACTAGCGGGACCGGGAGTTTCTACGAGCAGTACTTC

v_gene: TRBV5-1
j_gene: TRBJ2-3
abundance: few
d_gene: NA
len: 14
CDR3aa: CASSLGQDADTQYF
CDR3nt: TGCGCCAGCAGCTTGGGGCAGGATGCAGATACGCAGTATTTT

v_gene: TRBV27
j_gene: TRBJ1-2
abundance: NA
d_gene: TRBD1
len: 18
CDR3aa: CASSSLFPSGQDDYGYTF
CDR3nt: TGTGCCAGCAGTTCACTGTTTCCGTCCGGACAGGACGACTATGGCTACACCTTC

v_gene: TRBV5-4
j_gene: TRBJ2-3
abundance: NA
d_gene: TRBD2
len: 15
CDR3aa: CASRGDYYFTDTQYF
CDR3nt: TGTGCCAGCAGGGGGGACTACTACTTCACAGATACGCAGTATTTT

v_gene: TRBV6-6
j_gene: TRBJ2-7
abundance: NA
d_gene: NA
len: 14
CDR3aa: CASRLQETLHEQYF
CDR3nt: TGTGCCAGCAGGCTACAGGAAACCCTCCACGAGCAGTACTTC

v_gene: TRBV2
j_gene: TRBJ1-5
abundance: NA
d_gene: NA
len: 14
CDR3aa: CASSDGYSNQPQHF
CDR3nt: TGTGCCAGCAGTGACGGGTATAGCAATCAGCCCCAGCATTTT

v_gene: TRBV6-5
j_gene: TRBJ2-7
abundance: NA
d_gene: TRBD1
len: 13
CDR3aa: CASNSDRVNEQYF
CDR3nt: TGTGCCAGCAACTCGGACAGGGTCAACGAGCAGTACTTC

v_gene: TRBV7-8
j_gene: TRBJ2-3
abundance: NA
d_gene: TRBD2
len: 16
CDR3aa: CASSSFSGSVTDTQYF
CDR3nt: TGTGCCAGCAGCTCCTTTAGCGGGAGTGTTACGGATACGCAGTATTTT

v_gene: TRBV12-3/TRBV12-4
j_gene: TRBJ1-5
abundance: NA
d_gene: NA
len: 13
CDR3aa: CASSSYLGAPQHF
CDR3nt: TGTGCCAGCAGTTCGTACCTGGGAGCGCCCCAGCATTTT

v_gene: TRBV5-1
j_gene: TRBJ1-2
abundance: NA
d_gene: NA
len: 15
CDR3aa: CASSLRAGNNYGYTF
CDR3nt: TGCGCCAGCAGCTTGAGGGCAGGGAATAACTATGGCTACACCTTC

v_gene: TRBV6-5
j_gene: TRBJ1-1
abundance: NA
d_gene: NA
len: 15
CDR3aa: CASTGTRLGNTEAFF
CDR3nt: TGTGCCAGCACCGGGACTAGATTAGGAAACACTGAAGCTTTCTTT

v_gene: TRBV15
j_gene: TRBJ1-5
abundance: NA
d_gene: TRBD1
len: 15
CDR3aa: CATSSRGTGNQPQHF
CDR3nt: TGTGCCACCAGTTCGAGGGGGACAGGGAATCAGCCCCAGCATTTT

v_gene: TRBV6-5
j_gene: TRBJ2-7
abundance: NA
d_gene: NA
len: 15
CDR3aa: CASSMDTRFGYEQYF
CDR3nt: TGTGCCAGCAGTATGGACACCCGCTTTGGCTACGAGCAGTACTTC

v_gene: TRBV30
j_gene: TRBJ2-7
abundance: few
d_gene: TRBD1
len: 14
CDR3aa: CAWSRDRLGDEQYF
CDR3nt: TGTGCCTGGAGTAGGGACAGGCTAGGGGACGAGCAGTACTTC

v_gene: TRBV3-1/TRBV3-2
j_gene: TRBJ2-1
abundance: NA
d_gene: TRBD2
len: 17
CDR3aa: CASSQEGLAVSYNEQFF
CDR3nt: TGTGCCAGCAGCCAAGAGGGGCTAGCGGTATCCTACAATGAGCAGTTCTTC

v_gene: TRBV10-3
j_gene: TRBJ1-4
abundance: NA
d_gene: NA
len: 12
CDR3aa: CAIREVSGKLFF
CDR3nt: TGTGCCATCAGGGAGGTGTCCGGAAAACTGTTTTTT

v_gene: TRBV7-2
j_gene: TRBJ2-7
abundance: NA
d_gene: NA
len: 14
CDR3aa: CASSLIGMEDEQYF
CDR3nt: TGTGCCAGCAGCCTTATCGGGATGGAGGACGAGCAGTACTTC

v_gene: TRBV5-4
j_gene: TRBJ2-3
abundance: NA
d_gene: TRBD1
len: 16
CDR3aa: CASNLGNTGVPGTQYF
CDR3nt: TGTGCCAGCAACCTGGGGAATACAGGGGTCCCTGGCACGCAGTATTTT

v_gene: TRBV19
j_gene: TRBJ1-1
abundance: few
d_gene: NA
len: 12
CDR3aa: CATAQGVTEAFF
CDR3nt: TGTGCCACCGCACAGGGTGTCACTGAAGCTTTCTTT

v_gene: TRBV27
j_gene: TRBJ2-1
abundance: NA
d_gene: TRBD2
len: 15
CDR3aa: CASSLMLAAGNEQFF
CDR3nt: TGTGCCAGCAGTTTAATGCTAGCGGCAGGTAATGAGCAGTTCTTC

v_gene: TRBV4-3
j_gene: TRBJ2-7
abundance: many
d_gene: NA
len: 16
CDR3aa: CASSQDRRQDGSEQYF
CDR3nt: TGCGCCAGCAGCCAAGATCGGAGGCAGGACGGTAGCGAGCAGTACTTC

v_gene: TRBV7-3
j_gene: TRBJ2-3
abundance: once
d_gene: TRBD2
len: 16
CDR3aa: CASSSGTSGGSDTQYF
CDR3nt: TGTGCCAGCAGCTCCGGGACTAGCGGGGGGTCAGATACGCAGTATTTT

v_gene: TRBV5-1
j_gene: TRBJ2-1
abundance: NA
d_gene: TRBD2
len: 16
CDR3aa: CASSFPSGRTGNEQFF
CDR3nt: TGCGCCAGCAGCTTCCCTAGCGGGAGGACGGGTAATGAGCAGTTCTTC

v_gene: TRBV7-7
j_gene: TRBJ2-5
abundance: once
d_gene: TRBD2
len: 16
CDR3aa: CASSSPGLAGVETQYF
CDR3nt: TGTGCCAGCAGCTCTCCTGGACTAGCGGGAGTGGAGACCCAGTACTTC

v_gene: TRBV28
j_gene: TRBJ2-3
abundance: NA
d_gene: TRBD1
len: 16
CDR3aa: CASTPGGQGATDTQYF
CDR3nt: TGTGCCAGCACCCCCGGTGGGCAGGGGGCAACAGATACGCAGTATTTT

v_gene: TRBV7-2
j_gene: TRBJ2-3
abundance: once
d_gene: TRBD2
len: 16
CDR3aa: CASSLEAGAGADTQYF
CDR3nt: TGTGCCAGCAGCTTAGAAGCGGGGGCTGGCGCAGATACGCAGTATTTT

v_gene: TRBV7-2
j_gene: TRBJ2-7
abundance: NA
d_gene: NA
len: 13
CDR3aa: CASSLVGQYEQYF
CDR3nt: TGTGCCAGCAGCTTAGTAGGACAATACGAGCAGTACTTC

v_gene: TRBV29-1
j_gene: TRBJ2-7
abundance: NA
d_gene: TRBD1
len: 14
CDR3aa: CSAEQPGQGDEQYF
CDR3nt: TGCAGCGCCGAGCAGCCGGGACAGGGAGACGAGCAGTACTTC

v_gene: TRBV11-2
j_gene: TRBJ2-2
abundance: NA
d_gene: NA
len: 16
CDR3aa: CASSLGRGLNTGELFF
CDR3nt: TGTGCCAGCAGCTTAGGTAGAGGACTCAACACCGGGGAGCTGTTTTTT

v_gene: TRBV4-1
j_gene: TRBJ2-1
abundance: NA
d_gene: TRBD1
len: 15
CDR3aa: CASRPGTGGFYEQFF
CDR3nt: TGCGCCAGTCGACCCGGGACAGGGGGCTTCTATGAGCAGTTCTTC

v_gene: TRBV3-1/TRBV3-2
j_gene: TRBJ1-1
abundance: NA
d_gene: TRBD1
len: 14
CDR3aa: CASSQTGVDTEAFF
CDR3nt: TGTGCCAGCAGCCAGACAGGGGTCGACACTGAAGCTTTCTTT

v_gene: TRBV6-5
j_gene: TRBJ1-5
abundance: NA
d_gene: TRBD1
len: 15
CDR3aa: CASSYSQTGNQPQHF
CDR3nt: TGTGCCAGCAGTTACTCACAGACAGGGAACCAGCCCCAGCATTTT

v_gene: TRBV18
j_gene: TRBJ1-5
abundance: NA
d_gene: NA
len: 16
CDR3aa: CASSRETGMSNQPQHF
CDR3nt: TGTGCCAGCTCACGAGAAACAGGGATGAGCAATCAGCCCCAGCATTTT

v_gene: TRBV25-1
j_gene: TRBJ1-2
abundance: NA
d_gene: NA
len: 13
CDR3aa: CASRTSGGYGYTF
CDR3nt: TGTGCCAGCAGGACCTCCGGGGGCTATGGCTACACCTTC

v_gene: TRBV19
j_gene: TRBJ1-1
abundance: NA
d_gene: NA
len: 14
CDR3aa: CASRGRRLNTEAFF
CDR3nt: TGTGCCAGTAGGGGCAGGCGTTTGAACACTGAAGCTTTCTTT

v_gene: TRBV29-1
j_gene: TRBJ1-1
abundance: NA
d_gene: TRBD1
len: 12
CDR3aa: CSAGQGNTEAFF
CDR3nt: TGCAGCGCGGGACAGGGGAACACTGAAGCTTTCTTT

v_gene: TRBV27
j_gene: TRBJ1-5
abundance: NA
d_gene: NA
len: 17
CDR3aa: CASSLSSLWTANQPQHF
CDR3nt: TGTGCCAGCAGTTTATCGAGTTTGTGGACAGCCAATCAGCCCCAGCATTTT

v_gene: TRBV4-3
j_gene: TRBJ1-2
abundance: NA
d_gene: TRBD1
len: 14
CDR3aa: CASSHEWTGDGYTF
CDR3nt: TGCGCCAGCAGCCACGAATGGACAGGGGATGGCTACACCTTC

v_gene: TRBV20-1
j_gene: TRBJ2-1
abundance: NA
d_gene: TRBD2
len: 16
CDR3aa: CSASISGGGARNEQFF
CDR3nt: TGCAGTGCTAGTATTTCCGGCGGGGGGGCCCGGAATGAGCAGTTCTTC

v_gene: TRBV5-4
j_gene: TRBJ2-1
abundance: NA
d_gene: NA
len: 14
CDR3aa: CASSSNQGQNEQFF
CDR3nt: TGTGCCAGCAGCTCAAATCAGGGTCAGAATGAGCAGTTCTTC

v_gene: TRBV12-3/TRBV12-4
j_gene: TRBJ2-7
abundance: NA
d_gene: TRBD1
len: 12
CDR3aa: CASSLEAGGQYF
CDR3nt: TGTGCCAGCAGTTTGGAGGCAGGGGGGCAGTACTTC